These 10 T cell receptor beta chains were sequenced from one sample in a study of blood T cell repertoires in COVID-19 (TCRdb year 2020). The library was generated by the immunoSEQ multiplex PCR assay. As stored in TCRdb, this immuneACCESS dataset retains in-frame rearrangements with V and J assigned. A fraction of the clones does not appear; measured against another copy, unresolved V genes explain less than half of the discrepancy, and the remainder lacks a known reason. A total of 120,000 to 150,000 clones appear in this sample, roughly 88% of them only once. Roughly a tenth of the sample comes from the top ten. The specimen was peripheral blood. The receptor set was obtained from a man between 60 and 75 years old with active or convalescent COVID-19.

The chain recombines TRBV15 with TRBJ1-4; 8 bases agree with TRBD1. Looked up from germline, CDR1 is LNHNV and CDR2 is YYDKDF (reference sequence). J was trimmed by 7 bases and V by 8 bases; bases with no gene match: 6. The CDR3 is made up of 13 amino acids. CDR3 protein: CATQGAGSEKLFF. The CDR3 DNA follows: TGTGCCACCCAGGGGGCTGGGAGTGAAAAACTGTTTTTT.

The genes are TRBV18 and TRBJ2-3; 9 positions match TRBD1. CDR1 is KGHSH and CDR2 is LQKENI in the germline V gene. The ends lost 4 bases at V and 5 bases at J; junction bases unmatched: 7. CDR3 length equals 15 residues. CDR3 bases: TGTGCCAGCTCACAACAGGGGGCCACGGGAGATACGCAGTATTTT. This translates into CASSQQGATGDTQYF.

The rearrangement joins TRBV24-1 to TRBJ1-1; D ambiguous. In germline, CDR1 is KGHDR, CDR2 SFDVKD. This CDR3 spans 14 amino acids. V was pared by 5 bases and J by 0 bases, with 9 bases between. The CDR3 reads CATSVGGMNTEAFF. Here the CDR3 DNA reads TGTGCCACCAGTGTTGGCGGTATGAACACTGAAGCTTTCTTT.

In this sample, this clone turned up once. The rearrangement joins TRBV5-1 to TRBJ2-3; 7 positions agree with TRBD1. J was trimmed by 0 bases and V by 5 bases; bases with no gene match: 0. Germline-derived CDR1 and CDR2 are SGHRS and YFSETQ. The CDR3 contains 13 residues. The CDR3 reads CASRQGSTDTQYF. CDR3 nucleotides: TGCGCCAGCAGACAGGGGAGCACAGATACGCAGTATTTT.

This rearrangement joins TRBV2 to TRBJ2-3, with a tentative D call TRBD1 (6 bases). The length of the CDR3 is 16 residues. With 6 bases removed from V and 2 bases from J, the gap between germline ends came to 18 bases. CDR1 SNHLY and CDR2 FYNNEI come from the germline V gene. The CDR3 loop is CASSLLGGGYTDTQYF. CDR3 DNA: TGTGCCAGCAGCCTCCTTGGGGGCGGTTACACAGATACGCAGTATTTT. The variable domain in full, with the rest retrieved from reference TRBV2 and TRBJ2-3, is EPEVTQTPSHQVTQMGQEVILRCVPISNHLYFYWYRQILGQKVEFLVSFYNNEISEKSEIFDDQFSVERPDGSNFTLKIRSTKLEDSAMYFCASSLLGGGYTDTQYFGPGTRLTVL.

The V gene is TRBV5-4, the J gene TRBJ2-2, with a possible D match to TRBD1 (6 bases). Germline CDR1 and CDR2: SGHNT and YYREEE (reference sequence). This CDR3 is 15 amino acids long. The V end was cut by 0 bases, the J end by 7 bases, with 13 bases between. CDR3 DNA: TGTGCCAGCAGCTTGGTAGGACAGATCATCGGGGAGCTGTTTTTT. Translation gives CASSLVGQIIGELFF.

This clone occurred many times. The chain combines TRBV7-9 with TRBJ1-5; 10 bases agree with TRBD1. Germline V CDR1 and CDR2: SEHNR, FQNEAQ (reference sequence). The CDR3 loop spans 17 amino acids. The ends lost 4 bases at V and 2 bases at J; junction bases unmatched: 8. Here the CDR3 reads CASSSGQGEDGNQPQHF. For the CDR3, the DNA is TGTGCCAGCAGCTCCGGACAGGGGGAGGATGGCAATCAGCCCCAGCATTTT.

J is TRBJ2-1 and V is TRBV6-2 or TRBV6-3; D unclear. Trimming shortened V by 0 bases and J by 3 bases, and 12 bases separated the two germline ends. CDR1 is MNHEY, CDR2 SVGEGT, per germline. The CDR3 runs 16 residues. The CDR3 nucleotides read TGTGCCAGCAGTTACTCTCCCCAGCGCCACTACAATGAGCAGTTCTTC. Translation: CASSYSPQRHYNEQFF.

The chain has TRBV11-2 and TRBJ2-7, with a weak D call TRBD1 (6 bases). Germline V CDR1 and CDR2: SGHAT, FQNNGV. V shed 1 base and J shed 4 bases, with 14 bases lying between them. This CDR3 is 15 amino acids long. CDR3 sequence (DNA): TGTGCCAGCAGCTTAGCAGGACAGCCCACGTACGAGCAGTACTTC. This encodes CASSLAGQPTYEQYF.

The chain combines TRBV5-4 with TRBJ2-3, with D maybe TRBD2 (5 bases). The CDR3 has 12 residues. Germline CDR1 SGHNT, CDR2 YYREEE (reference sequence). V shed 3 bases and J shed 8 bases, with 10 bases lying between them. The CDR3 DNA reads as TGTGCCAGCAGCTCCGTCAGCGGTACGCAGTATTTT. This translates into CASSSVSGTQYF. Combining the CDR3 with reference TRBV5-4 and TRBJ2-3 gives the whole variable domain ETGVTQSPTHLIKTRGQQVTLRCSSQSGHNTVSWYQQALGQGPQFIFQYYREEENGRGNFPPRFSGLQFPNYSSELNVNALELDDSALYLCASSSVSGTQYFGPGTRLTVL.